A single sample gave rise to the 10 T cell receptor beta chains below, sequenced in a study of neoadjuvant nivolumab and ipilimumab in lung cancer (TCRdb year 2020). In light of the paper, this sample's time point label describes: pretherapy, before neoadjuvant immune checkpoint inhibitors. Libraries were built with the immunoSEQ multiplex PCR assay. Drawn from immuneACCESS, this table holds only the in-frame rearrangements with V and J called that TCRdb kept. Clones are partly lost; checked studies trace under half to an unresolved V gene and leave the rest unexplained. Across this sample there are under 50,000 clones, with about 89% seen only once. About 3.5% of the sample is taken by the ten largest. The starting material was blood, obtained before neoadjuvant nivolumab, alone or with ipilimumab. These receptors were collected from an adult with non-small cell lung cancer. Some clones in this sample may be carry-over from other donors' samples.

This chain joins TRBV5-1 and TRBJ2-4; D not certain. Germline assignment: CDR1 SGHRS and CDR2 YFSETQ. V was pared by 0 bases and J by 9 bases, with 13 bases between. This CDR3 contains 14 residues. The CDR3 spells CASSLGAPVGIQYF. The CDR3 nucleotides are TGCGCCAGCAGCTTGGGAGCCCCGGTGGGCATTCAGTACTTC.

The chain carries TRBV5-6 and TRBJ2-1, with TRBD2 matching 7 bases. After removal of 2 bases from V and 11 bases from J, the junction contained 4 bases not matched to a gene. The length of the CDR3 is 12 residues. Germline CDR1 reads SGHDT; CDR2 reads YYEEEE. The CDR3 nucleotides are TGTGCCAGCAGCTTACTAGCGTTTAAGCAGTTCTTC. It encodes CASSLLAFKQFF.

V usage is TRBV2 and J usage is TRBJ1-5; D is unclear. Trimming pared 6 bases from V and 3 bases from J, leaving 12 bases between. The CDR3 consists of 14 residues. Germline CDR1 reads SNHLY; CDR2 reads FYNNEI. The chain's CDR3 is CASRRAQANQPQHF. The DNA for the CDR3 is TGTGCCAGCAGGAGAGCCCAGGCCAATCAGCCCCAGCATTTT.

This clone has only a few counts. The V call is TRBV4-3, the J call TRBJ1-1; D ambiguous. Germline lookup yields CDR1 LGHNA and CDR2 YSLEER. V dropped 4 bases and J dropped 1 base, with 7 bases sitting between them. This CDR3 is built from 13 residues. CDR3 DNA: TGCGCCAGCAGCCTGGGAACGAACACTGAAGCTTTCTTT. This sequence encodes CASSLGTNTEAFF.

This CDR3 is CASSQTDTGELFF. Here the CDR3 DNA reads TGCGCCAGCAGCCAGACGGACACCGGGGAGCTGTTTTTT. The genes are TRBV4-1 and TRBJ2-2; no definite D call. Trimming stripped 3 bases from V and 3 bases from J, with 5 bases between. This CDR3 has 13 residues. Germline lookup yields CDR1 MGHRA and CDR2 YSYEKL.

This rearrangement joins TRBV5-1 to TRBJ2-5; 15 bases align to TRBD2. J gave up 5 bases and V 4 bases, and 18 bases lay outside the gene matches. The germline V gene encodes CDR1 SGHRS and CDR2 YFSETQ. This CDR3 is 20 amino acids long. CDR3 sequence: CASSVGLLSGTSGRWETQYF. CDR3 sequence (DNA): TGCGCCAGCAGCGTAGGCCTCCTTTCCGGGACTAGCGGGAGGTGGGAGACCCAGTACTTC.

CDR3 sequence: CASSSLLENTEAFF. Here the CDR3 DNA reads TGTGCCAGCAGTTCCTTGCTAGAGAACACTGAAGCTTTCTTT. J is TRBJ1-1 and V is TRBV27, with D uncertain. V gave up 4 bases and J gave up 1 base, with 10 bases separating them. Germline loops: CDR1 MNHEY, CDR2 SMNVEV (reference sequence). This CDR3 has 14 residues.

Concerning this clone itself: Sequence at one end of the junction differs from germline and may be a read error. This chain joins TRBV7-3 and TRBJ2-5, with 9 positions matching TRBD1. Germline CDR1 reads SGHTA; CDR2 reads FQGTGA. CDR3 length: 15 residues. The CDR3 region has the DNA TGTGCCAGCAGCCTAACGGAGGACAGGGGAGAGACCCAGTACTTC. Its translation: CASSLTEDRGETQYF.

This chain joins TRBV5-4 and TRBJ2-7, with a tentative D call TRBD2 (6 bases). V gave up 4 bases and J gave up 5 bases, with 13 bases separating them. The CDR3 spans 13 residues. In germline, CDR1 is SGHNT, CDR2 YYREEE (reference sequence). DNA for the CDR3: TGTGCCAGCAGCCTCACAGGCGGGGACGAGCAGTACTTC. This gives the protein CASSLTGGDEQYF.

The genes are TRBV10-2 and TRBJ2-7; 14 bases fit TRBD2. The J segment lost 5 bases and the V segment lost 0 bases, leaving 15 bases of the junction unmatched. The CDR3 totals 20 residues. The germline V gene encodes CDR1 WSHSY and CDR2 SAAADI. The CDR3 here is CASSESRLAGGPFILDEQYF. The CDR3 nucleotides read TGCGCCAGCAGTGAGTCAAGACTAGCGGGAGGGCCGTTTATTTTGGACGAGCAGTACTTC.